Shown below are 16 T cell receptor beta chains from a single sample sequenced in a study of T cells in Graves' hyperthyroidism and ophthalmopathy. There were TCR beta CDR3 regions amplified from RNA transcripts. During a first-round RT-PCR of the TCR CDR3, the HTBI primer set was used. MiXCR, run by TCRdb on the multiplex PCR reads, gives a single entry per CDR3 protein. The sample yields 500,000 to 650,000 distinct CDR3 sequences, 13% to 15% seen once. The source material was blood. The receptors come from a woman aged 35 to 49 with Graves' hyperthyroidism.

The chain couples TRBV7-9 to TRBJ1-1; 7 nucleotides agree with TRBD1. The CDR3 sequence is 12 residues long. Per germline, CDR1 SEHNR and CDR2 FQNEAQ (reference sequence). The V gene end was trimmed by 3 bases and the J gene end by 11 bases; junction bases not matched to a gene: 6. CDR3 DNA sequence: TGTGCCAGCAGCTTCGACAGGGCCGGGGCTTTCTTT. Amino acids: CASSFDRAGAFF.

This clonotype was counted a few times. V gene TRBV10-3 combines with J gene TRBJ2-7, with unresolved D. Germline V gene data show CDR1 as ENHRY and CDR2 as SYGVKD. With 5 bases removed from V and 3 bases from J, the gap between germline ends came to 8 bases. The CDR3 is made up of 12 amino acids. The CDR3 reads CAISSGVYEQYF. CDR3 DNA sequence: TGTGCCATCAGTTCTGGGGTCTACGAGCAGTACTTC.

This clonotype was seen ten or more times. The CDR3: CASTRDKVNTEAFF. The CDR3 nucleotides are TGTGCCAGCACCCGGGACAAAGTGAACACTGAAGCTTTCTTT. This chain uses TRBV28 with TRBJ1-1; weak D call: TRBD1 (6 bases). V dropped 7 bases and J dropped 0 bases, with 12 bases sitting between them. The germline gives CDR1 MDHEN, CDR2 SYDVKM. CDR3 length: 14 residues.

This clonotype was seen many times. Here the CDR3 DNA reads TGTGCCAGCAGGAACGACGCGTCAACTAATGAAAAACTGTTTTTT. The encoded protein is CASRNDASTNEKLFF. The V call is TRBV2, the J call TRBJ1-4; D not resolved. Between the trimmed V and J ends, which lost 6 bases and 0 bases, there was a span of 11 bases. Per the germline V gene, CDR1 is SNHLY and CDR2 is FYNNEI. This CDR3 spans 15 amino acids. Filled out from reference TRBV2 and TRBJ1-4, the complete variable domain reads EPEVTQTPSHQVTQMGQEVILRCVPISNHLYFYWYRQILGQKVEFLVSFYNNEISEKSEIFDDQFSVERPDGSNFTLKIRSTKLEDSAMYFCASRNDASTNEKLFFGSGTQLSVL.

CDR3 coding DNA: TGTGCCAGCAGCCCCCGGGACAGGGGACCCGTGAACACTGAAGCTTTCTTT. This gives the protein CASSPRDRGPVNTEAFF. J is TRBJ1-1 and V is TRBV5-6, with 10 bases aligning to TRBD1. The CDR3 is 17 residues long. Per germline, CDR1 SGHDT and CDR2 YYEEEE. V lost 4 bases and J lost 0; bases outside the gene matches: 9.

This clonotype occurred a few times. This rearrangement joins TRBV25-1 to TRBJ1-5, with TRBD1 as a possible D gene (6 bases). The CDR3 extends over 14 amino acids. The ends were cut back, 3 bases at V and 3 bases at J, with 9 bases in the middle. Germline V CDR1 and CDR2: MGHDK, SYGVNS. The CDR3 loop reads CASSEGAPNQPQHF. CDR3 nucleotide sequence: TGTGCCAGCAGTGAGGGGGCTCCCAATCAGCCCCAGCATTTT. The variable domain in full, completed from reference TRBV25-1 and TRBJ1-5, reads EADIYQTPRYLVIGTGKKITLECSQTMGHDKMYWYQQDPGMELHLIHYSYGVNSTEKGDLSSESTVSRIRTEHFPLTLESARPSHTSQYLCASSEGAPNQPQHFGDGTRLSIL.

The chain couples TRBV9 to TRBJ1-4; D unclear. CDR1 is SGDLS, CDR2 YYNGEE, per germline. The CDR3 sequence is 14 residues long. Deletions cut 0 bases from V and 7 bases from J, with 10 bases between. The CDR3 nucleotides read TGTGCCAGCAGCGTAGGTGGTATAAGTGAAAAACTGTTTTTT. Its protein product is CASSVGGISEKLFF.

This clonotype showed up just a few times. The J gene is TRBJ2-5, the V gene TRBV18, with D uncertain. Trimming cost V 3 bases and J 2 bases, with 10 bases left between them. The CDR3 extends over 14 amino acids. Germline V lookup: CDR1 KGHSH, CDR2 LQKENI. Written as DNA, the CDR3 is TGTGCCAGCTCACCGCCGTCTCGTCAAGAGACCCAGTACTTC. Translating gives CASSPPSRQETQYF.

This clonotype was counted at least ten times. The genes are TRBV18 and TRBJ2-2; TRBD2 is a possible D gene (6 bases). The CDR3 has 17 residues. Trimming shortened V by 1 base and J by 0 bases, and 12 bases separated the two germline ends. Germline V gene lookup returns CDR1 KGHSH and CDR2 LQKENI. CDR3 coding DNA: TGTGCCAGCTCACCACGCCGAGGGACTTCGAACACCGGGGAGCTGTTTTTT. This sequence encodes CASSPRRGTSNTGELFF.

This clonotype was observed many times. The chain has TRBV5-4 and TRBJ2-3, with 13 bases identical to TRBD2. This CDR3 spans 16 amino acids. Per germline, CDR1 SGHNT and CDR2 YYREEE (reference sequence). J gave up 1 base and V 4 bases, and 3 bases lay outside the gene matches. CDR3 protein: CASSVGLAGGTDTQYF. For the CDR3, the DNA is TGTGCCAGCAGCGTCGGACTAGCGGGAGGCACAGATACGCAGTATTTT.

This clonotype showed up many times. V and J are TRBV12-3 or TRBV12-4 and TRBJ2-7, with D possibly being TRBD2 (6 bases). V was shortened by 3 bases and J by 5 bases, with 14 bases between the two germline ends. The CDR3 covers 14 residues. For the CDR3, the DNA is TGTGCCAGCAGTTTGGGGGGACTGACGAACGAGCAGTACTTC. Translation: CASSLGGLTNEQYF.

In its sample, this clonotype was seen many times. This chain links TRBV20-1 with TRBJ1-4; D ambiguous. Germline assignment: CDR1 DFQATT and CDR2 SNEGSKA (reference sequence). The CDR3 sequence is 14 residues long. Trimming took 0 bases from V and 7 from J, leaving 12 bases between them. CDR3 residues: CSARDGAEVEKLFF. The CDR3 DNA reads TGCAGTGCTAGAGATGGCGCAGAGGTTGAAAAACTGTTTTTT.

The chain has TRBV27 and TRBJ1-4; TRBD1 matches at 7 bases. V shed 9 bases, J shed 4 bases, and the junction held 8 bases outside the gene matches. CDR1 is MNHEY, CDR2 SMNVEV, per germline (reference sequence). The CDR3 has 14 residues. The CDR3 nucleotides read TGTGCCAGTGGGGCGACAGGGTTTAATGAAAAACTGTTTTTT. Translated: CASGATGFNEKLFF. Full variable domain (missing parts from reference TRBV27 and TRBJ1-4): EAQVTQNPRYLITVTGKKLTVTCSQNMNHEYMSWYRQDPGLGLRQIYYSMNVEVTDKGDVPEGYKVSRKEKRNFPLILESPSPNQTSLYFCASGATGFNEKLFFGSGTQLSVL.

The CDR3 protein is CASSQDLRAGGGDTQYF. In DNA form, the CDR3 reads TGTGCCAGCAGCCAAGATCTACGGGCGGGGGGCGGAGATACGCAGTATTTT. The J gene is TRBJ2-3, the V gene TRBV4-2; 8 nucleotides match TRBD2. V was clipped by 0 bases and J by 5 bases; unmatched bases: 10. The CDR3 is 17 residues long. CDR1 and CDR2 from the germline V gene are LGHNA and YNFKEQ.

J is TRBJ1-5 and V is TRBV7-3, with a tentative D call TRBD1 (6 bases). This CDR3 comprises 17 residues. CDR1 and CDR2 (germline): SGHTA, FQGTGA. With 5 bases removed from V and 3 bases from J, the gap between germline ends came to 20 bases. The CDR3 is CASSLAGGSRPNQPQHF. DNA for the CDR3: TGTGCCAGCAGCCTAGCGGGGGGCAGTCGTCCCAATCAGCCCCAGCATTTT.

This clonotype was recorded a few times. The rearrangement joins TRBV20-1 to TRBJ2-2; 7 bases line up with TRBD2. The CDR3 runs to 15 residues. From germline, CDR1 is DFQATT and CDR2 SNEGSKA (reference sequence). J lost 2 bases, V lost 2 bases, and 5 bases had no gene match. The CDR3 nucleotides read TGCAGTGCTAGACCCGGGACTACCAACACCGGGGAGCTGTTTTTT. Its translation: CSARPGTTNTGELFF.